The table lists the clone carrying this T cell receptor (beta chain) with a few counts. Its specificity is unknown. The entry originates in a study of T-cell memory formation after mild COVID-19. Broader study findings: Researchers found some responding clones in pre-infection memory, a sign that cross-reactive memory joined. CD4+ clones that contracted lay mainly in CM and EM; CD8+ ones lay in EMRA.

The TCR alpha and TCR beta cDNA libraries, bearing sample barcodes and UMIs, were generated by 5'RACE using constant-segment primers. From the 5' RACE reads, TCRdb called clonotypes with MiXCR, one entry per CDR3 protein. Of over 300,000 distinct CDR3 sequences listed, 20% to 25% are singletons. This CDR3 is built from 15 residues. Per germline, CDR1 SGHRS and CDR2 YFSETQ. V gave up 4 bases and J gave up 0 bases, with 12 bases separating them. Specimen: PBMCs or a T cell subset sorted from them (not recorded which). This sequence was found in a man younger than 35 who had mild COVID-19 (a few samples of this study predate the infection). Cell type and time point are not known. This chain joins TRBV5-1 and TRBJ2-3; D unclear. CDR3 loop: CASSPAAFSTDTQYF. The DNA of the CDR3 is TGCGCCAGCAGCCCCGCCGCGTTTAGCACAGATACGCAGTATTTT.